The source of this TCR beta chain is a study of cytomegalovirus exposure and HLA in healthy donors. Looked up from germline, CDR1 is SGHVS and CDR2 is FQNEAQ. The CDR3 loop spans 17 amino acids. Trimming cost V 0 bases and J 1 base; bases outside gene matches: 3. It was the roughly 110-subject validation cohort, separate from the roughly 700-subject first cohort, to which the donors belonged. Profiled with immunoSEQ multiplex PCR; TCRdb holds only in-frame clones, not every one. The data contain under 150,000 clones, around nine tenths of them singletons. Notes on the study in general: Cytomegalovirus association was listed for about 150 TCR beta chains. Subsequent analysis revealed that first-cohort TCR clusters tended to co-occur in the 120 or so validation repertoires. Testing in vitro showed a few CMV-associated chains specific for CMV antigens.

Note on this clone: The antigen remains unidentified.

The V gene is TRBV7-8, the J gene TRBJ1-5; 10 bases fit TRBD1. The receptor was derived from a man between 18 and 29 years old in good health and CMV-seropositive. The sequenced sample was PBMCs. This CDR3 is CASSLARTGGSNQPQHF. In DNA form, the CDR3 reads TGTGCCAGCAGCTTAGCAAGGACAGGGGGAAGCAATCAGCCCCAGCATTTT.